The next 23 T cell receptor beta chains were all read from a single sample in a study of cytomegalovirus exposure and HLA in healthy donors. Both 60 Vbeta primers and 13 Jbeta primers went into the PCR. The table came from immunoSEQ multiplex PCR; TCRdb's copy has only in-frame clones and leaves some out. This table has about 280,000 clones, 70% to 90% appearing once. What was sequenced was PBMCs. These receptors were taken from a woman younger than 35 in good health and CMV-seronegative.

The V gene is TRBV5-4, the J gene TRBJ1-6; possibly TRBD1 for D (6 bases). This CDR3 comprises 14 residues. Trimming stripped 0 bases from V and 11 bases from J, with 12 bases between. Germline CDR1 and CDR2: SGHNT and YYREEE (reference sequence). The CDR3 bases are TGTGCCAGCAGCTTGGGGAAGGGGGTTACACCCCTCCACTTT. Its protein is CASSLGKGVTPLHF.

The chain recombines TRBV4-1 with TRBJ2-7, with a weak D call TRBD2 (6 bases). The V end was cut by 0 bases, the J end by 4 bases, with 10 bases between. Germline V gene data show CDR1 as MGHRA and CDR2 as YSYEKL. This CDR3 region has 14 residues. The DNA of the CDR3 is TGCGCCAGCAGCCAAGATAGCGGCAGGTACGAGCAGTACTTC. It translates to CASSQDSGRYEQYF.

The chain employs TRBV7-9 and TRBJ2-1; 7 nucleotides match TRBD2. CDR1 and CDR2 from the germline V gene are SEHNR and FQNEAQ (reference sequence). The CDR3 is 14 residues long. V trimming: 5 bases; J trimming: 7 bases; junction bases outside the gene matches: 8. As DNA, the CDR3 is TGTGCCAGCAGCCCTCAGACTAGCAGGAATGAGCAGTTCTTC. Encoded protein: CASSPQTSRNEQFF.

The V call is TRBV30, the J call TRBJ2-3; 7 bases fit TRBD2. The CDR3 extends over 14 amino acids. With V trimmed by 0 bases and J by 3 bases, 3 bases remained unmatched. Germline V gives CDR1 GTSNPN, CDR2 SVGIG (reference sequence). The CDR3 coding sequence is TGTGCCTGGAGTGTAGCAGCGGGGACAGATACGCAGTATTTT. The encoded protein is CAWSVAAGTDTQYF.

V is TRBV5-1 and J is TRBJ2-5; 8 nucleotides align to TRBD2. V lost 5 bases and J lost 4; bases outside the gene matches: 13. Germline V gene data show CDR1 as SGHRS and CDR2 as YFSETQ. CDR3 length: 16 amino acids. CDR3 residues: CASSFRGGPKGETQYF. As DNA, the CDR3 is TGCGCCAGCAGTTTCCGCGGGGGGCCTAAGGGAGAGACCCAGTACTTC.

The chain is built from TRBV30 and TRBJ2-7, with a tentative D call TRBD1 (5 bases). Trimming stripped 1 base from V and 3 bases from J, with 10 bases between. Germline CDR1 GTSNPN, CDR2 SVGIG (reference sequence). This CDR3 has 13 amino acids. The CDR3 coding sequence is TGTGCCTGGAGTGCAGGGTCGGTCTACGAGCAGTACTTC. Translated, it gives CAWSAGSVYEQYF.

The V gene is TRBV4-1, the J gene TRBJ1-2; 9 bases fit TRBD1. V trimming: 6 bases; J trimming: 3 bases; junction bases outside the gene matches: 5. Germline-derived CDR1 and CDR2 are MGHRA and YSYEKL. The length of the CDR3 is 14 residues. The CDR3 protein is CASSTDRGYYGYTF. CDR3 nucleotides: TGCGCCAGCAGTACGGACAGGGGTTACTATGGCTACACCTTC.

The rearrangement uses TRBV2 and TRBJ2-1, with TRBD1 as a possible D gene (5 bases). This CDR3 has 13 residues. CDR1 is SNHLY and CDR2 is FYNNEI in the germline V gene. Deletions cut 6 bases from V and 11 bases from J, with 17 bases between. The CDR3: CASRAVLGVQQFF. As DNA, the CDR3 is TGTGCCAGCAGGGCGGTTTTAGGGGTCCAGCAGTTCTTC.

The gene calls are TRBV5-1 and TRBJ2-7; 7 nucleotides agree with TRBD1. The J segment lost 3 bases and the V segment lost 3 bases, leaving 9 bases of the junction unmatched. The CDR3 loop spans 15 amino acids. From germline, CDR1 is SGHRS and CDR2 YFSETQ. DNA for the CDR3: TGCGCCAGCAGCTATTCCGACAGGGCCATCTACGAGCAGTACTTC. It encodes CASSYSDRAIYEQYF.

CDR3 sequence reads: CASSSGTGRLDGYTF. The CDR3 DNA reads TGTGCCAGCAGCTCCGGGACAGGGCGCCTGGATGGCTACACCTTC. J is TRBJ1-2 and V is TRBV9, with 9 nucleotides matching TRBD1. With V trimmed by 4 bases and J by 6 bases, 10 bases remained unmatched. This CDR3 is 15 amino acids long. Germline values: CDR1 SGDLS, CDR2 YYNGEE.

The V call is TRBV10-3, the J call TRBJ1-1; possibly TRBD1 for D (6 bases). The CDR3 has 15 amino acids. The germline V gene encodes CDR1 ENHRY and CDR2 SYGVKD. The ends were cut back, 2 bases at V and 4 bases at J, with 14 bases in the middle. In DNA, the CDR3 is TGTGCCATCAGTGAGGGGGGGGCAGGCGTCACTGAAGCTTTCTTT. Protein sequence: CAISEGGAGVTEAFF.

The genes are TRBV9 and TRBJ2-5, with D tentatively TRBD2 (5 bases). V dropped 4 bases and J dropped 3 bases, with 13 bases sitting between them. CDR1 and CDR2 (germline): SGDLS, YYNGEE. The CDR3 contains 14 residues. CDR3: CASSPRREKETQYF. The CDR3 DNA reads TGTGCCAGCAGCCCGAGACGGGAAAAAGAGACCCAGTACTTC.

The CDR3 spells CASSDPSGVEKLFF. The DNA for the CDR3 is TGTGCCAGCAGTGATCCGTCGGGAGTGGAAAAACTGTTTTTT. The chain couples TRBV25-1 to TRBJ1-4; no reliable D call. This CDR3 is built from 14 residues. Germline CDR1 is MGHDK and CDR2 is SYGVNS. Trimming took off 3 bases at V and 8 bases at J, with 13 bases between the two ends.

The chain combines TRBV4-1 with TRBJ2-1; the D is unclear. Looked up from germline, CDR1 is MGHRA and CDR2 is YSYEKL. The CDR3 is 12 amino acids. V lost 2 bases, J lost 12 bases, and 11 bases lay in between. The CDR3 DNA sequence: TGCGCCAGCAGCCAAACTACGGGTGGGCAGTTCTTC. It codes for CASSQTTGGQFF.

V gene TRBV21-1 combines with J gene TRBJ1-2; the D segment call TRBD1 is taken from the table without a DNA check. TRBV21-1 corresponds to a pseudogene. The CDR3 loop spans 20 amino acids. In DNA, the CDR3 is TGTGCCAGCAGCAGAAAAGCGATACAGGGGGGCGTAAAGACGAACTATGGCTACACCTTC. It is translated as CASSRKAIQGGVKTNYGYTF.

This chain links TRBV27 with TRBJ2-6; D might be TRBD1 (5 bases). Germline V gene data show CDR1 as MNHEY and CDR2 as SMNVEV (reference sequence). This CDR3 is built from 16 residues. V shed 0 bases and J shed 3 bases, with 9 bases lying between them. The CDR3 sequence: CASSLSQGNGANVLTF. The CDR3 DNA sequence: TGTGCCAGCAGTTTATCCCAGGGAAATGGGGCCAACGTCCTGACTTTC. The full variable domain, its missing parts supplied by reference TRBV27 and TRBJ2-6, is EAQVTQNPRYLITVTGKKLTVTCSQNMNHEYMSWYRQDPGLGLRQIYYSMNVEVTDKGDVPEGYKVSRKEKRNFPLILESPSPNQTSLYFCASSLSQGNGANVLTFGAGSRLTVL.

V usage is TRBV4-1 and J usage is TRBJ2-5; 9 bases align to TRBD2. The CDR3 consists of 20 residues. The germline V gene encodes CDR1 MGHRA and CDR2 YSYEKL. The ends lost 1 base at V and 5 bases at J; junction bases unmatched: 20. For the CDR3, the DNA is TGCGCCAGCAGCCAAGTTATTGGGTCCGAACGAGCGGGGGGTAGGGAGACCCAGTACTTC. Amino acid sequence: CASSQVIGSERAGGRETQYF.

The chain links TRBV25-1 to TRBJ2-7; TRBD1 might be the D (5 bases). This CDR3 spans 12 amino acids. Germline CDR1 reads MGHDK; CDR2 reads SYGVNS. V lost 7 bases and J lost 4, with 11 bases in between. The CDR3 DNA follows: TGTGCCAGCATGGGGCTAACTTACGAGCAGTACTTC. Translating gives CASMGLTYEQYF.

Note on this clone: Different DNA sequences within this sample yield the same CDR3. The rearrangement joins TRBV7-2 to TRBJ2-7; D perhaps matches TRBD2 (6 bases). There are 14 residues in the CDR3. The germline V and J ends were trimmed by 1 base and 6 bases, with 13 bases remaining between them. CDR1 SGHTA and CDR2 FQGNSA come from the germline V gene. CDR3 protein: CASSLVGGSGEQYF. The CDR3 DNA sequence: TGTGCCAGCAGCTTAGTGGGGGGAAGCGGCGAGCAGTACTTC.

The chain recombines TRBV29-1 with TRBJ1-2; no clear D. Germline CDR1 and CDR2: SQVTM and ANQGSEA. V was trimmed by 6 bases and J by 4 bases, leaving 9 bases between them. This CDR3 is 11 amino acids long. CDR3 region: CSVVEGYGYTF. CDR3 DNA sequence: TGCAGCGTAGTGGAGGGCTATGGCTACACCTTC.

The rearrangement uses TRBV6-4 and TRBJ2-7; TRBD2 matches 7 bases. This CDR3 comprises 20 residues. Germline loops: CDR1 MRHNA, CDR2 SNTAGT. The J segment lost 3 bases and the V segment lost 1 base, leaving 21 bases of the junction unmatched. CDR3 nucleotides: TGTGCCAGCAGTGACTGGACGTCTCGAACCACTGTGGGACTAAACTACGAGCAGTACTTC. Protein product: CASSDWTSRTTVGLNYEQYF.

With regard to this clone: Other DNA variants within this sample encode the same CDR3. Here the CDR3 DNA reads TGTGCCAGCTCACCACGGACAGATGAAAAACTGTTTTTT. Its translation: CASSPRTDEKLFF. The V call is TRBV18, the J call TRBJ1-4; D might be TRBD1 (6 bases). V was shortened by 1 base and J by 6 bases, with 6 bases between the two germline ends. The CDR3 length is 13 residues. From germline, CDR1 is KGHSH and CDR2 LQKENI.

This clone was seen just once. The same CDR3 is also encoded by other DNA sequences in this sample. The V gene is TRBV5-1, the J gene TRBJ1-6; 10 bases are shared with TRBD1. With V trimmed by 3 bases and J by 13 bases, 13 bases remained unmatched. The germline gives CDR1 SGHRS, CDR2 YFSETQ. The CDR3 extends over 16 amino acids. CDR3 coding DNA: TGCGCCAGCAGCTCCGACAGGGGGCAGAGGGGATCCCCCCTCCACTTT. Its translation is CASSSDRGQRGSPLHF.